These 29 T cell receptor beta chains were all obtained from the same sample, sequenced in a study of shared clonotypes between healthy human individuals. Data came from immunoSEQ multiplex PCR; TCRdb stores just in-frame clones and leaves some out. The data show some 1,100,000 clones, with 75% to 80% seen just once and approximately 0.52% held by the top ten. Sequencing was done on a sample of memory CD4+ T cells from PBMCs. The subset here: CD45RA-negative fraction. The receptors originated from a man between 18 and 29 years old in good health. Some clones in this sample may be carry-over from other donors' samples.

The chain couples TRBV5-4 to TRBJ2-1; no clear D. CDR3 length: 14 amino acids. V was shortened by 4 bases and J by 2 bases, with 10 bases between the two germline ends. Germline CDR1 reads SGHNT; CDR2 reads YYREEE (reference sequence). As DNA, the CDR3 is TGTGCCAGCAGCCTCGACTCAGCCTACAATGAGCAGTTCTTC. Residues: CASSLDSAYNEQFF.

CDR3 DNA: TGTGCCAGCAGTGAAACGGGAGTCTACGAGCAGTACTTC. This encodes CASSETGVYEQYF. V and J are TRBV2 and TRBJ2-7; D possibly corresponds to TRBD2 (6 bases). From germline, CDR1 is SNHLY and CDR2 FYNNEI. Trimming cost V 2 bases and J 3 bases, with 8 bases left between them. This CDR3 region has 13 residues.

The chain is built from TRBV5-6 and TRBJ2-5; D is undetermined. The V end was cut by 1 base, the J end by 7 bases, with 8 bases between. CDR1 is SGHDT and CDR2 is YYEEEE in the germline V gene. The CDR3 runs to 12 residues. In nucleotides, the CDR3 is TGTGCCAGCAGCTTGCGCGAAGGGACCCAGTACTTC. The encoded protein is CASSLREGTQYF.

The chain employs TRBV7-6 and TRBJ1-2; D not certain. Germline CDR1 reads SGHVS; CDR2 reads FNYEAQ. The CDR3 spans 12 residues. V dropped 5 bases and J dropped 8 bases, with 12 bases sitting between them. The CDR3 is CASSGGRGGYTF. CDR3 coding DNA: TGTGCCAGCAGCGGTGGCCGGGGAGGCTACACCTTC.

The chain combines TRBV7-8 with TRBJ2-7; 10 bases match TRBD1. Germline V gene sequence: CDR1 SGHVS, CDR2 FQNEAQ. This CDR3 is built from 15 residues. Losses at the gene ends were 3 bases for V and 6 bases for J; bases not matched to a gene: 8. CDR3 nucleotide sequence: TGTGCCAGCAGCTTGACCGGGACAGGGGTCGTCGAGCAGTACTTC. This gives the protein CASSLTGTGVVEQYF. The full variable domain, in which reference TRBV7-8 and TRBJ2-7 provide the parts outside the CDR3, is GAGVSQSPRYKVAKRGQDVALRCDPISGHVSLFWYQQALGQGPEFLTYFQNEAQLDKSGLPSDRFFAERPEGSVSTLKIQRTQQEDSAVYLCASSLTGTGVVEQYFGPGTRLTVT.

The CDR3: CASSQDREYGTDTQYF. CDR3 in DNA: TGTGCCAGCAGCCAAGACCGGGAGTACGGCACAGATACGCAGTATTTT. The rearrangement uses TRBV4-2 and TRBJ2-3, with D maybe TRBD2 (6 bases). V was shortened by 0 bases and J by 1 base, with 11 bases between the two germline ends. Germline V lookup: CDR1 LGHNA, CDR2 YNFKEQ. This CDR3 is 16 amino acids long.

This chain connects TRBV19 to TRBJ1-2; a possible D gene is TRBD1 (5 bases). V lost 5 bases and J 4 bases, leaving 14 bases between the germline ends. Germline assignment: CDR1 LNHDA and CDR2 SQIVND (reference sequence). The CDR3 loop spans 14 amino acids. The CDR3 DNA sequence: TGTGCCAGTAGTGAGGCTGTTGGGGGCTATGGCTACACCTTC. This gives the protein CASSEAVGGYGYTF.

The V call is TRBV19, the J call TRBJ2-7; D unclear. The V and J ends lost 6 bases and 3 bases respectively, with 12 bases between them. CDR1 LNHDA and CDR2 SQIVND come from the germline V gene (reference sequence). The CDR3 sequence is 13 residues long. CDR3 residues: CASRDRADYEQYF. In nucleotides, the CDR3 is TGTGCCAGTAGGGATCGGGCCGACTACGAGCAGTACTTC.

CDR3 amino acids: CASSQPTSGAYNEQFF. The CDR3 DNA is TGTGCCAGCAGCCAACCCACTAGCGGGGCATACAATGAGCAGTTCTTC. The chain couples TRBV7-6 to TRBJ2-1; the match to TRBD2 covers 10 bases. V lost 5 bases, J lost 4 bases, and 8 bases stayed unmatched. CDR1 is SGHVS and CDR2 is FNYEAQ in the germline V gene. This CDR3 comprises 16 residues.

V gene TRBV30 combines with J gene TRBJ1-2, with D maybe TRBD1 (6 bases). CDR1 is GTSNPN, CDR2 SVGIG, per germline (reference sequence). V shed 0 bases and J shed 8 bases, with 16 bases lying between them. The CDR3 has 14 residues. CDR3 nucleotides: TGTGCCTGGAGTGTACGGGGCAGGGGTAGGGGCTACACCTTC. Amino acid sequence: CAWSVRGRGRGYTF.

CDR3 sequence (DNA): TGTGCCAGCAGCTTAGCGAGGGGGACTAATGAAAAACTGTTTTTT. As protein: CASSLARGTNEKLFF. The V and J genes are TRBV7-9 and TRBJ1-4, with a possible D match to TRBD1 (6 bases). The CDR3 extends over 15 amino acids. Germline V lookup: CDR1 SEHNR, CDR2 FQNEAQ (reference sequence). V lost 0 bases and J lost 2, with 7 bases in between.

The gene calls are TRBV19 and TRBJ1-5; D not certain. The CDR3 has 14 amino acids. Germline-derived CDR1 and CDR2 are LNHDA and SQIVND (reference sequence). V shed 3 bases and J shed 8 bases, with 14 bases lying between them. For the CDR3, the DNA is TGTGCCAGTAGTATTCGATCGGGTTTGGAGCCCCAGCATTTT. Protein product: CASSIRSGLEPQHF.

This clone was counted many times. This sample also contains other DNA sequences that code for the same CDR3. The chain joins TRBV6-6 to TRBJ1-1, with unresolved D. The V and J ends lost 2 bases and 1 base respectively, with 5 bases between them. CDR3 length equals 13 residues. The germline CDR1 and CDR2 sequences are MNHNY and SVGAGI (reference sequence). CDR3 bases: TGTGCCAGCAGTTACCCCGGGAACACTGAAGCTTTCTTT. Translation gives CASSYPGNTEAFF.

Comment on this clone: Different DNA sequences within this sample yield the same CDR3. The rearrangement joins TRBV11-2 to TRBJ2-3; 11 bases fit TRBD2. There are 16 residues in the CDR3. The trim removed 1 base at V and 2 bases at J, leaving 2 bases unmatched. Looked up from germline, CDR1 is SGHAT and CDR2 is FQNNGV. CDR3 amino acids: CASSLVAGGSTDTQYF. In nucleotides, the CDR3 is TGTGCCAGCAGCTTAGTAGCGGGAGGGTCCACAGATACGCAGTATTTT.

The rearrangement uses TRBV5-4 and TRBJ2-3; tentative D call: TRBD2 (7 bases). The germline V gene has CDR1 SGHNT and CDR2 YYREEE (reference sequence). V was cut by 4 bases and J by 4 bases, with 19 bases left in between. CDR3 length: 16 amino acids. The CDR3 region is CASSPGGRFTADTQYF. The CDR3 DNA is TGTGCCAGCAGCCCCGGGGGGCGCTTTACCGCAGATACGCAGTATTTT.

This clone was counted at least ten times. DNA for the CDR3: TGCGCCAGCAGGGGGACTATTGGTACAGATACGCAGTATTTT. Amino acids: CASRGTIGTDTQYF. V gene TRBV10-2 combines with J gene TRBJ2-3; 7 positions match TRBD2. The length of the CDR3 is 14 residues. CDR1 and CDR2 from the germline V gene are WSHSY and SAAADI. Trimming cost V 6 bases and J 3 bases; bases outside gene matches: 6.

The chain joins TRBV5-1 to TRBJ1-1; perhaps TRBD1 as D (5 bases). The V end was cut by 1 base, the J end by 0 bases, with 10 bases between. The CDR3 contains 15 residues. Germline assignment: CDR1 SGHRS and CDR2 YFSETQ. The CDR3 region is CASSLRSGVNTEAFF. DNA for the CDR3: TGCGCCAGCAGCTTGAGGTCGGGGGTGAACACTGAAGCTTTCTTT.

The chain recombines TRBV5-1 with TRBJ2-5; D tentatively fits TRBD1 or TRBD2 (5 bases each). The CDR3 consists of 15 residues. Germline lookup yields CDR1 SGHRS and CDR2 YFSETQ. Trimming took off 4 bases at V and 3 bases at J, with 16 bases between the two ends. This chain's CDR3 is CASSPRDGGEETQYF. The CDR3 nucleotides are TGCGCCAGCAGCCCCCGGGATGGGGGAGAAGAGACCCAGTACTTC.

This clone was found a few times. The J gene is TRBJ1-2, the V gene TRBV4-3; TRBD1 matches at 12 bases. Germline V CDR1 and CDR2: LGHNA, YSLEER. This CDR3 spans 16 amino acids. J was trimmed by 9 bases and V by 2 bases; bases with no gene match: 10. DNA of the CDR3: TGCGCCAGCAGCCAAAGCATGGGACAGGGGGCCGGGAGCTACACCTTC. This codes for CASSQSMGQGAGSYTF.

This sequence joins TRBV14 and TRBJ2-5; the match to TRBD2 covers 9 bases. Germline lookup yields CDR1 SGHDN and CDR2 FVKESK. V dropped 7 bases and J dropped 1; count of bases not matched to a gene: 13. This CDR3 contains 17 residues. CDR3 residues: CASNGKGASGIQETQYF. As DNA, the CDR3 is TGTGCCAGCAATGGAAAGGGGGCTAGCGGGATCCAAGAGACCCAGTACTTC.

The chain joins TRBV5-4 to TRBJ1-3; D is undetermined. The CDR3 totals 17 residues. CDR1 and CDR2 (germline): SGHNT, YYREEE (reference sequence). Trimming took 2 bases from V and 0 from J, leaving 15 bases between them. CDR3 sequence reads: CASSFGRPSPSGNTIYF. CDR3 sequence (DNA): TGTGCCAGCAGCTTCGGGCGGCCCAGTCCCTCTGGAAACACCATATATTTT.

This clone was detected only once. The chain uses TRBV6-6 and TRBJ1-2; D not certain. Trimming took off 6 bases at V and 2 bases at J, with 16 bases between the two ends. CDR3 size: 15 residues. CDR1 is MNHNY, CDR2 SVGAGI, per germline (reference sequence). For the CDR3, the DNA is TGTGCCAGCAGCCCATCGACATCTTTCAACTATGGCTACACCTTC. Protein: CASSPSTSFNYGYTF.

For the CDR3, the DNA is TGTGCCAGCAGGGCCGGGACTACCAAATACGAGCAGTACTTC. Translating gives CASRAGTTKYEQYF. The genes are TRBV6-5 and TRBJ2-7; 7 nucleotides line up with TRBD2. V gave up 6 bases and J gave up 4 bases; unmatched junction bases: 9. Germline lookup yields CDR1 MNHEY and CDR2 SVGAGI. The CDR3 has 14 residues.

This CDR3 reads CAWTRLRTGTDTQYF. CDR3 nucleotide sequence: TGTGCCTGGACCAGATTGAGGACAGGCACAGATACGCAGTATTTT. This chain links TRBV30 with TRBJ2-3; TRBD1 is a possible D gene (6 bases). V lost 4 bases to trimming and J lost 1 base, with 15 bases between them. CDR1 GTSNPN and CDR2 SVGIG come from the germline V gene (reference sequence). The CDR3 loop spans 15 amino acids.

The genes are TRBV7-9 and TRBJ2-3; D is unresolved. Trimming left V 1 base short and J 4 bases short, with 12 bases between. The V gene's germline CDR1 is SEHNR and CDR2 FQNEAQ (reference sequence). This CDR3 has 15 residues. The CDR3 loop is CASSLGEVRADTQYF. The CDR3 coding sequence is TGTGCCAGCAGCTTAGGTGAGGTACGGGCAGATACGCAGTATTTT.

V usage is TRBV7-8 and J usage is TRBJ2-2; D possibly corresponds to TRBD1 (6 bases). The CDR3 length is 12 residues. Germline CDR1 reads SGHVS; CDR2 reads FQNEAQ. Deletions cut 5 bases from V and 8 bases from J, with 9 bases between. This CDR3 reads CASSPGAGELFF. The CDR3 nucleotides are TGTGCCAGCAGCCCAGGGGCAGGGGAGCTGTTTTTT.

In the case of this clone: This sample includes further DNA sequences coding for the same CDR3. The CDR3 sequence: CASRPGQTSNQPQHF. The CDR3 coding sequence is TGTGCCAGCAGGCCCGGACAGACCTCCAATCAGCCCCAGCATTTT. This chain links TRBV28 with TRBJ1-5, with a weak D call TRBD1 (6 bases). Trimming shortened V by 6 bases and J by 3 bases, and 15 bases separated the two germline ends. The V gene's germline CDR1 is MDHEN and CDR2 SYDVKM. There are 15 residues in the CDR3. Variable domain in full (rest from reference TRBV28 and TRBJ1-5): DVKVTQSSRYLVKRTGEKVFLECVQDMDHENMFWYRQDPGLGLRLIYFSYDVKMKEKGDIPEGYSVSREKKERFSLILESASTNQTSMYLCASRPGQTSNQPQHFGDGTRLSIL.

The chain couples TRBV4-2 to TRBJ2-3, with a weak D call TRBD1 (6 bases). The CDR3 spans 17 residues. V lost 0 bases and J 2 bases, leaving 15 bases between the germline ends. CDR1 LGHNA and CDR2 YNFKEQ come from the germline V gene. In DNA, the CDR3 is TGTGCCAGCAGCCAAGAAGGGGTGGTGGGGGCCACAGATACGCAGTATTTT. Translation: CASSQEGVVGATDTQYF.

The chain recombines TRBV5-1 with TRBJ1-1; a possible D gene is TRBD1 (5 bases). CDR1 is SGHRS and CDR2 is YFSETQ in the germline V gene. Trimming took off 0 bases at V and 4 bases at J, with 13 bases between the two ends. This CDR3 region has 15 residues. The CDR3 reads CASSLASRGSTEAFF. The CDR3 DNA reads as TGCGCCAGCAGCTTGGCTTCTCGGGGGAGCACTGAAGCTTTCTTT.